One sample yielded the 28 T cell receptor beta chains listed below, sequenced in a study of blood T cell repertoires in COVID-19. Profiled with immunoSEQ multiplex PCR; TCRdb holds only in-frame clones, not every one. The data hold hundreds of thousands of clones, with approximately 80% observed a single time. The sequencing input was peripheral blood. All receptors come from a man aged 40-50 years with acute or convalescent COVID-19.

This clone appeared once. The V call is TRBV18, the J call TRBJ1-5; D gene unclear. V lost 5 bases to trimming and J lost 4 bases, with 9 bases between them. The CDR3 runs 13 residues. Germline lookup yields CDR1 KGHSH and CDR2 LQKENI. The CDR3 reads CASSSVLNQPQHF. The CDR3 DNA reads as TGTGCCAGCTCATCGGTCCTTAATCAGCCCCAGCATTTT.

The chain joins TRBV5-1 to TRBJ2-5; D possibly corresponds to TRBD2 (6 bases). This CDR3 spans 17 amino acids. V lost 0 bases to trimming and J lost 2 bases, with 17 bases between them. Germline V gene lookup returns CDR1 SGHRS and CDR2 YFSETQ. This CDR3 is CASSLEGRTIWQETQYF. Here the CDR3 DNA reads TGCGCCAGCAGCTTGGAGGGGCGGACTATATGGCAAGAGACCCAGTACTTC.

V usage is TRBV4-2 and J usage is TRBJ1-1; 8 nucleotides line up with TRBD1. CDR1 and CDR2 from the germline V gene are LGHNA and YNFKEQ. The CDR3 sequence is 15 residues long. V was clipped by 4 bases and J by 2 bases; unmatched bases: 6. CDR3 protein: CASSLRDRQNTEAFF. DNA for the CDR3: TGTGCCAGCAGCCTCCGGGACAGGCAAAACACTGAAGCTTTCTTT.

V and J are TRBV3-1 (or the pseudogene TRBV3-2) and TRBJ2-7; no reliable D call. V was trimmed by 3 bases and J by 4 bases, leaving 4 bases between them. This CDR3 comprises 11 residues. CDR1 is LGHDT, CDR2 YNNKEL, per germline (reference sequence). The CDR3 sequence: CASSHIYEQYF. CDR3 DNA: TGTGCCAGCAGCCATATTTACGAGCAGTACTTC.

J is TRBJ2-3 and V is TRBV19; possible D gene TRBD1, 5 bases. Germline V gene sequence: CDR1 LNHDA, CDR2 SQIVND (reference sequence). V shed 4 bases and J shed 6 bases, with 14 bases lying between them. The CDR3 runs 14 residues. CDR3 protein: CASSTSRNRDTQYF. CDR3 in DNA: TGTGCCAGTAGTACCTCACGAAACAGGGATACGCAGTATTTT.

This chain joins TRBV5-1 and TRBJ1-2, with D possibly TRBD1 on 5 matching bases. This CDR3 is built from 15 residues. The V gene lost 0 bases and the J gene lost 2 bases, with 11 bases spanning the gap. Germline assignment: CDR1 SGHRS and CDR2 YFSETQ. The CDR3 DNA follows: TGCGCCAGCAGCTTGGCGGGGGGACTCAACTATGGCTACACCTTC. It codes for CASSLAGGLNYGYTF. Drawing the rest from reference TRBV5-1 and TRBJ1-2, the complete variable domain is KAGVTQTPRYLIKTRGQQVTLSCSPISGHRSVSWYQQTPGQGLQFLFEYFSETQRNKGNFPGRFSGRQFSNSRSEMNVSTLELGDSALYLCASSLAGGLNYGYTFGSGTRLTVV.

The gene calls are TRBV19 and TRBJ1-5, with D maybe TRBD1 (6 bases). The length of the CDR3 is 15 residues. V was pared by 4 bases and J by 0 bases, with 10 bases between. Germline CDR1 and CDR2: LNHDA and SQIVND (reference sequence). The CDR3 is CASSTQTGSNQPQHF. The CDR3 nucleotides are TGTGCCAGTAGTACCCAGACAGGTAGCAATCAGCCCCAGCATTTT.

The gene calls are TRBV6-1 and TRBJ1-2; unclear D gene. The V and J ends lost 0 bases and 8 bases respectively, with 13 bases between them. The germline V gene encodes CDR1 MNHNS and CDR2 SASEGT. The CDR3 spans 14 residues. CDR3 amino acids: CASSEAPLPQGYTF. CDR3 in DNA: TGTGCCAGCAGTGAAGCCCCCCTTCCCCAGGGCTACACCTTC.

V gene TRBV10-3 combines with J gene TRBJ2-4; 12 nucleotides align to TRBD2. The CDR3 sequence is 21 residues long. Germline V lookup: CDR1 ENHRY, CDR2 SYGVKD. The V and J ends lost 3 bases and 1 base, in that order; junction bases with no gene match: 16. For the CDR3, the DNA is TGTGCCATCAGTGAATTTCCCGGGACTAGCGGGCGCGATGGGGCCAAAAACATTCAGTACTTC. This codes for CAISEFPGTSGRDGAKNIQYF.

CDR3 region: CASSIGLARGRSYNEQFF. For the CDR3, the DNA is TGTGCCAGTAGTATAGGACTAGCGCGCGGGAGGTCCTACAATGAGCAGTTCTTC. J is TRBJ2-1 and V is TRBV19; TRBD2 agrees at 8 bases. The length of the CDR3 is 18 residues. The V gene's germline CDR1 is LNHDA and CDR2 SQIVND (reference sequence). V was pared by 1 base and J by 1 base, with 9 bases of the junction left unmatched.

The chain joins TRBV15 to TRBJ2-3, with 7 bases that match TRBD1. Germline CDR1 is LNHNV and CDR2 is YYDKDF (reference sequence). The CDR3 is 15 residues long. V shed 1 base, J shed 3 bases, and the junction held 4 bases outside the gene matches. The CDR3 DNA sequence: TGTGCCACCAGCAGAGCGGCAGGGGGAACAGATACGCAGTATTTT. Translating gives CATSRAAGGTDTQYF.

The chain links TRBV19 to TRBJ2-6; TRBD2 is a possible D gene (6 bases). CDR3 length equals 16 residues. Trimming removed 2 bases at V and 2 bases at J, with 10 bases between. CDR1 and CDR2 (germline): LNHDA, SQIVND (reference sequence). DNA for the CDR3: TGTGCCAGTAGTATAAAATGGGGGGCTGGGGCCAACGTCCTGACTTTC. Amino acid sequence: CASSIKWGAGANVLTF.

The rearrangement uses TRBV11-2 and TRBJ1-1; TRBD1 aligns across 7 bases. Trimming took 5 bases from V and 4 from J; bases not matched to a gene: 7. This CDR3 comprises 14 residues. The germline V gene has CDR1 SGHAT and CDR2 FQNNGV. CDR3 residues: CASSIGGSGTEAFF. In DNA, the CDR3 is TGTGCCAGCAGCATAGGGGGCTCGGGCACTGAAGCTTTCTTT.

V and J are TRBV30 and TRBJ2-1; 7 positions agree with TRBD2. The ends lost 3 bases at V and 15 bases at J; junction bases unmatched: 8. Germline CDR1 GTSNPN, CDR2 SVGIG (reference sequence). CDR3 length equals 11 residues. DNA for the CDR3: TGTGCCTGGAGCGCCGGACTAGTGTCGTTCTTC. It is translated as CAWSAGLVSFF.

This clone was observed a handful of times. The chain uses TRBV14 and TRBJ2-1; 8 bases line up with TRBD2. Per germline, CDR1 SGHDN and CDR2 FVKESK. V lost 3 bases and J lost 7; bases outside the gene matches: 5. The CDR3 covers 14 residues. CDR3 loop: CASSQSGRWNEQFF. DNA for the CDR3: TGTGCCAGCAGCCAGAGCGGGAGATGGAATGAGCAGTTCTTC.

J is TRBJ2-3 and V is TRBV7-2; 11 nucleotides align to TRBD2. Looked up from germline, CDR1 is SGHTA and CDR2 is FQGNSA. CDR3 length equals 18 residues. V shed 2 bases, J shed 4 bases, and the junction held 11 bases outside the gene matches. CDR3 loop: CASSLRSSGRPSSDTQYF. DNA for the CDR3: TGTGCCAGCAGCTTAAGGTCTAGCGGGAGGCCGAGTTCAGATACGCAGTATTTT.

The chain links TRBV19 to TRBJ2-2; D is ambiguous. CDR3 length: 12 amino acids. V was trimmed by 3 bases and J by 5 bases, leaving 4 bases between them. Germline loops: CDR1 LNHDA, CDR2 SQIVND (reference sequence). This chain's CDR3 is CASSIRTGELFF. Here the CDR3 DNA reads TGTGCCAGTAGTATTAGAACCGGGGAGCTGTTTTTT.

This clone has only one observation. The rearrangement links TRBV7-8 to TRBJ2-6; 9 bases align to TRBD1. The V and J ends lost 5 bases and 0 bases, in that order; junction bases with no gene match: 8. Germline lookup yields CDR1 SGHVS and CDR2 FQNEAQ. The length of the CDR3 is 18 residues. For the CDR3, the DNA is TGTGCCAGCAGCCATTCCGGGACAGGGCACTCTGGGGCCAACGTCCTGACTTTC. Translation gives CASSHSGTGHSGANVLTF. The full variable domain, in which reference TRBV7-8 and TRBJ2-6 provide the parts outside the CDR3, is GAGVSQSPRYKVAKRGQDVALRCDPISGHVSLFWYQQALGQGPEFLTYFQNEAQLDKSGLPSDRFFAERPEGSVSTLKIQRTQQEDSAVYLCASSHSGTGHSGANVLTFGAGSRLTVL.

The chain joins TRBV5-1 to TRBJ1-1; 8 bases fit TRBD1. The CDR3 runs to 15 residues. Germline V CDR1 and CDR2: SGHRS, YFSETQ. J gave up 1 base and V 6 bases, and 8 bases lay outside the gene matches. CDR3 DNA sequence: TGCGCCAGCAATTCGGGGACAGGAGCGAACACTGAAGCTTTCTTT. This gives the protein CASNSGTGANTEAFF.

The gene calls are TRBV20-1 and TRBJ2-2; 12 positions agree with TRBD2. The CDR3 is 20 amino acids. Trimming took 3 bases from V and 4 from J; bases not matched to a gene: 18. Germline loops: CDR1 DFQATT, CDR2 SNEGSKA (reference sequence). The CDR3, as DNA: TGCAGTGCTAGTGCACGAGGGGCCTGGCTAGCGGGAGGGCTCACCGGGGAGCTGTTTTTT. Translating it yields CSASARGAWLAGGLTGELFF.

CDR3 in amino acids: CASSQGGQPQHF. The CDR3 coding sequence is TGTGCCAGCAGCCAGGGGGGGCAGCCCCAGCATTTT. The chain couples TRBV3-1 (or the pseudogene TRBV3-2) to TRBJ1-5, with a weak D call TRBD1 (5 bases). Germline V lookup: CDR1 LGHDT, CDR2 YNNKEL (reference sequence). Trimming cost V 3 bases and J 7 bases, with 7 bases left between them. The CDR3 covers 12 residues.

This clone has only a few counts. The chain recombines TRBV19 with TRBJ2-5, with no clear D. V lost 2 bases, J lost 5 bases, and 9 bases lay in between. The CDR3 spans 13 residues. Per germline, CDR1 LNHDA and CDR2 SQIVND (reference sequence). CDR3 amino acids: CASSITVGETQYF. The DNA for the CDR3 is TGTGCCAGTAGTATAACGGTCGGGGAGACCCAGTACTTC.

The chain combines TRBV29-1 with TRBJ1-1, with a weak D call TRBD1 (5 bases). Trimming pared 5 bases from V and 1 base from J, leaving 11 bases between. CDR3 length equals 13 residues. Germline V gene data show CDR1 as SQVTM and CDR2 as ANQGSEA. CDR3 coding DNA: TGCAGCGTTCAGGGTCAGGCGAACACTGAAGCTTTCTTT. Encoded protein: CSVQGQANTEAFF.

The gene calls are TRBV7-3 and TRBJ2-1; D gene unclear. Trimming removed 6 bases from V and 9 bases from J, with 18 bases in between. Looked up from germline, CDR1 is SGHTA and CDR2 is FQGTGA. The CDR3 runs to 14 residues. The CDR3, as DNA: TGTGCCAGCAGTCTAACTGCTCGCGGTACTGAGCAGTTCTTC. Its protein product is CASSLTARGTEQFF.

V and J are TRBV7-2 and TRBJ2-1, with 9 positions matching TRBD2. The ends lost 5 bases at V and 9 bases at J; junction bases unmatched: 8. Germline values: CDR1 SGHTA, CDR2 FQGNSA. The CDR3 extends over 14 amino acids. The CDR3 region is CASSPQAGGGEQFF. The DNA of the CDR3 is TGTGCCAGCAGCCCCCAAGCGGGAGGCGGTGAGCAGTTCTTC. Complete variable domain (other parts from reference TRBV7-2 and TRBJ2-1): GAGVSQSPSNKVTEKGKDVELRCDPISGHTALYWYRQSLGQGLEFLIYFQGNSAPDKSGLPSDRFSAERTGGSVSTLTIQRTQQEDSAVYLCASSPQAGGGEQFFGPGTRLTVL.

V is TRBV19 and J is TRBJ1-1; D possibly corresponds to TRBD1 (6 bases). V lost 6 bases, J lost 4 bases, and 21 bases lay in between. Germline values: CDR1 LNHDA, CDR2 SQIVND (reference sequence). The CDR3 totals 16 residues. CDR3 in amino acids: CASSNRGRGSGTEAFF. As DNA, the CDR3 is TGTGCCAGTAGCAATAGGGGGAGGGGGAGTGGCACTGAAGCTTTCTTT.

The chain is built from TRBV7-9 and TRBJ1-1; no firm D call. The CDR3 runs to 15 residues. Germline CDR1 SEHNR, CDR2 FQNEAQ (reference sequence). The V end lost 1 base, the J end lost 1 base, and 10 bases lay between the germline ends. CDR3 residues: CASSLGQATNTEAFF. DNA for the CDR3: TGTGCCAGCAGCTTAGGACAAGCAACGAACACTGAAGCTTTCTTT. Drawing the rest from reference TRBV7-9 and TRBJ1-1, the complete variable domain is DTGVSQNPRHKITKRGQNVTFRCDPISEHNRLYWYRQTLGQGPEFLTYFQNEAQLEKSRLLSDRFSAERPKGSFSTLEIQRTEQGDSAMYLCASSLGQATNTEAFFGQGTRLTVV.

In DNA, the CDR3 is TGTGCCTGGGGGGAGGGCCTGGGTCACTATGGCTACACCTTC. This sequence encodes CAWGEGLGHYGYTF. The chain carries TRBV30 and TRBJ1-2; D remains ambiguous. CDR3 size: 14 residues. V was pared by 5 bases and J by 3 bases, with 16 bases between. Germline CDR1 GTSNPN, CDR2 SVGIG (reference sequence).